This T cell receptor (beta chain) was found in a study of PD-1 blockade in mismatch repair-deficient tumors. The wider study: Enrolled about 2013-2017, patients had progressing, pretreated mismatch repair-deficient cancers of 12 to 13 types. Study outcomes and limitations: Rapid post-treatment expansion, then contraction, generally preceding radiologic response, marked tumor-resident clones.

About this clone: Its antigen is currently unknown.

CDR1 and CDR2 from the germline V gene are SGHAT and FQNNGV. With V trimmed by 4 bases and J by 9 bases, 12 bases remained unmatched. This CDR3 region has 15 residues. TCRdb's table, derived via immunoSEQ multiplex PCR, lists solely in-frame clones and lacks some. There are 75,000 to 80,000 clones in the sample; 70% to 90% occur only once, and roughly 6% lies in the top ten. PCR or immunohistochemistry showed mismatch repair deficiency in every enrolled patient. TCR sequencing covered three patients who responded to pembrolizumab. The clonotype was recovered from an adult with mismatch repair-deficient cancer. Here the sequenced sample was peripheral blood, taken 44 weeks after starting pembrolizumab. The chain has TRBV11-2 and TRBJ2-1, with 7 nucleotides matching TRBD2. In DNA, the CDR3 is TGTGCCAGCAGCTCCCTCGGGGGAGGGCCCGGTGAGCAGTTCTTC. Protein: CASSSLGGGPGEQFF.